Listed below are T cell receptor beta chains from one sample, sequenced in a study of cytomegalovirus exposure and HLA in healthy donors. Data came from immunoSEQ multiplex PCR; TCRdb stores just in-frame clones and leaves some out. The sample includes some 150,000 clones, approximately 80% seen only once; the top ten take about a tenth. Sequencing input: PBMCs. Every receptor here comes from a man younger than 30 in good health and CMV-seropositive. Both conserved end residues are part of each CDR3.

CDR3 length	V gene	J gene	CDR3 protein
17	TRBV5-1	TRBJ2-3	CASSLVGTPPLTDTQYF
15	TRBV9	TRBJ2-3	CASSPRTRGTDTQYF
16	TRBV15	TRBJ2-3	CATSRRGLAGGRGQYF
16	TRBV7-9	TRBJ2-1	CASSFWTSGRANEQFF
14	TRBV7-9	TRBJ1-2	CASSPRTGGYGYTF
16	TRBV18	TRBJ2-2	CASSPASGGNTGELFF
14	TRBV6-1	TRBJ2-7	CASTQGQGWYEQYF
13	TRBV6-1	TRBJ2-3	CASSRLAGDTQYF
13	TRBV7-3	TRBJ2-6	CASSGSGANGLTF
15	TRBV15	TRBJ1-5	CATNQGQGDNQPQHF
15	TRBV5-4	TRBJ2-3	CASSLEGPHRYAGDF
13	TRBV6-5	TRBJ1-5	CASSSNSNQPQHF
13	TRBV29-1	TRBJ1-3	CSAWTNGANTIYF
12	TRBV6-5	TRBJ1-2	CASSTANYGYTF
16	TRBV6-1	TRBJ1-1	CASSDGSAGFATEAFF
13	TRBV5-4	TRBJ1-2	CATGGQGISGYTF
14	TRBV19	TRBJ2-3	CASGLAGGTDTQYF
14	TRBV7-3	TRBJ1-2	CASSLRADFSGYTF
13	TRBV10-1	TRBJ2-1	CASSPRLANEQFF
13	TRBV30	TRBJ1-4	CAWSVPAGEKLFF
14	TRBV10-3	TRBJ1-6	CAISIDRESSPLHF
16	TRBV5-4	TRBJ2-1	CASSEGTSGSYNEQFF
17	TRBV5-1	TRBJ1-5	CASSLVGQGASGQPQHF
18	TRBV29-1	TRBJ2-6	CSAKLTGLASSGANVLTF
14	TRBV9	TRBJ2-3	CASSARVGTDTQYF
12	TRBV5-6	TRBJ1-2	CASSLNRQGITF
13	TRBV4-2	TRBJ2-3	CASSQVPSGTQYF
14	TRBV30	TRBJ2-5	CAWSKSGVLETQYF
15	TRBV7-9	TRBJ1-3	CSSSSNYAEGNTIYF
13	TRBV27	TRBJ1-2	CASSGTRGYGYTF
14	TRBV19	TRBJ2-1	CASRPQTSYNEQFF
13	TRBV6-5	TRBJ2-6	CASTLSGANVLTF
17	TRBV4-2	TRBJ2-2	CASSQDQGREDTGELFF
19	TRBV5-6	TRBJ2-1	CASSYFGTRTHSSYNEQFF
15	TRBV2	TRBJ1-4	CASSERDRANEKLFF
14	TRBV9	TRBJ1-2	CASSSSGTSYGYTF
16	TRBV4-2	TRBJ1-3	CASSQGDRGTGNTIYF
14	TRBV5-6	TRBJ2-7	CASSSHSGSYEQYF
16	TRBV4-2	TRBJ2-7	CASRLTSGGPYYEQYF
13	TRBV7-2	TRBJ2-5	CASSPRGQETQYF
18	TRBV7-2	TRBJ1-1	CASSLRGTGGRLNTEAFF
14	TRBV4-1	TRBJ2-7	CASSQDGRLPTRYF
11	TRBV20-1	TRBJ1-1	CSAELDTEAFF
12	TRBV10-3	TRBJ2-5	CAISELQETQYF
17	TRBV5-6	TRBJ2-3	CASSSLGARKYADTQYF
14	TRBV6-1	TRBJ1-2	CASSIQGRVGGYTF
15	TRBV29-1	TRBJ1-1	CSVEDLGGKNTEAFF
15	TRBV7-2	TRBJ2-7	CASTLGGGQNYEQYF
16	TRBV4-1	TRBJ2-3	CASSQGSAGGTDTQYF
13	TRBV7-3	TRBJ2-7	CASSLNPRGEQYF
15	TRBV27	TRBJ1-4	CASRGQGDPYGKLFF
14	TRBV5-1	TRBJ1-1	CASSMGQLNTEAFF